The T cell receptor (beta chain) described here comes from a study of blood T cell repertoires in COVID-19. Sequencing was performed with immunoSEQ multiplex PCR; in TCRdb, only in-frame clones are kept and a portion is missing. This sample carries hundreds of thousands of clones, 80% to 90% of them seen once, and the ten largest clones take 1% to 1.3%. Individuals drawn from some 25 US areas were about 18 to 95 years old. V dropped 10 bases and J dropped 5; count of bases not matched to a gene: 13. CDR1 and CDR2 (germline): MGHRA, YSYEKL. This CDR3 region has 14 residues. The receptor's source is a man under 40 who had recovered from COVID-19. The sequencing sample was made of PBMCs or T cells enriched from blood (not recorded which). V usage is TRBV4-1 and J usage is TRBJ2-5; 7 positions agree with TRBD2. The CDR3 is CANHRGVGEETQYF. The CDR3 DNA reads as TGCGCCAACCATCGGGGGGTTGGCGAGGAGACCCAGTACTTC.